The entry that follows covers one T cell receptor beta chain sequence. Its antigen specificity is not known. Nothing much larger sits one base from this clone, and base qualities are not available. Reading the label with the study, this specimen's time point is: about 28 days (+/-7) after the second vaccine dose. Because spike-specific TCR depth and breadth did not differ between the two schedules, AZD1222 recipients who got a second dose at roughly 4 weeks were pooled with those who got a second dose at roughly 12 weeks. The vaccinee samples were drawn from two UK trials, COV001 and COV002, one of which was a single-blind randomized controlled phase 2/3 trial testing AZD1222 (ChAdOx1 nCoV-19) in healthy adults. For TCRbeta chain sequencing, PBMC samples were collected from trial participants at day 0 and at day 28 after the second dose. V loses 4 bases, J loses 6 bases, and the germline ends lie 15 bases apart. The CDR3 holds 15 amino acids from the cysteine to the phenylalanine. Only CDR3 DNA remains: 45 bases, in frame from the first base. As encoded in the germline V gene, CDR1 is SGHTA while CDR2 is FQGNSA.

This record belongs to a study of T cell responses to AZD1222 COVID-19 vaccine (dated by TCRdb to about 2021). With respect to the entire study: A total of 230 to 250 trial participants underwent TCR sequencing, of whom 207 received two doses of AZD1222 and about 25 received two doses of the MenACWY control vaccine. Enrollment into the trials was organized by age into subgroups of 18-55, 56-69 and 70-plus years, and those subgroups contained roughly 150, 30 and 60 TCR-sequenced participants, respectively.

Broader findings and caveats from the paper: The whole spike protein was spanned by vaccine-associated CD4 TCRs, and dominant responses were seen in regions 160-218 and 743-854. In the small 56-69-year group, the increase in depth fell short of significance, most likely because of low power. Participants were mostly white British, with more females than males. The authors suggested clonal diversity may have been underestimated. Conclusions about previously exposed vaccinees are limited because only six or seven AZD1222 recipients were SARS-CoV-2 seropositive at baseline. Reportedly, close to half of the unique spike-specific TCRs recognized epitopes lying outside the regions that are mutated in the B.1.351 and B.1.1.7 variants. No day 14 peak-response samples were available, so repertoires were characterized only after the peak T cell response. After two AZD1222 doses, spike-specific TCR breadth and depth were significantly higher than at day 0 and than in MenACWY recipients.

The CDR3 regions of human TCRbeta chains were analyzed by immunosequencing. The original methods were these. TCRs in the repertoires were matched against a reference library of SARS-CoV-2-specific TCRs that had been generated with the MIRA antigen-specificity platform. Breadth meant the fraction of unique TCRs that were SARS-CoV-2-associated, whereas depth meant the fraction of total T cells that were SARS-CoV-2-associated. Each spike-specific TCR was assigned to its reactive spike region and to a CD4 or CD8 class using the MIRA data. Log10-transformed breadth and depth values were compared by one-way ANOVA with Sidak's multiple comparisons tests. The table was pulled from immuneACCESS by TCRdb, which kept in-frame rearrangements only. Such tables lose some clones; where checked, under half of the loss comes from unresolved V genes, and the rest has no known cause. The V and J calls and the clone size are those of that table, but D and trimming were determined from the DNA. The sample has about 170,000 clones on record, around nine tenths of them singletons. The ten largest clones add up to around 0.99% of the sample.

The clonotype comes from an adult who received the AZD1222 COVID-19 vaccine. The sequence links TRBV7-2 to TRBJ2-2, with the D gene not clear enough to name. The source material was peripheral blood, sampled 28 days after the second AZD1222 dose. The CDR3 region has the sequence CASSSQTAGSGELFF. The DNA sequence is as follows: TGTGCCAGCAGCTCACAAACCGCAGGTTCCGGGGAGCTGTTTTTT.